This T cell receptor (beta chain) was sequenced in a study of identical twins. TCRdb fed the 5' RACE reads into MiXCR, producing one record per CDR3 protein. The table records a few hundred thousand distinct CDR3 sequences, around 9.6% of them present only once. This clonotype was observed a few times. Its cognate antigen is unknown. Healthy Caucasians supplied all donations. Regarding the study as a whole: Fewer insertions were carried by abundant cord blood beta clonotypes, but none was seen in memory repertoires. Its conclusions, products of cross-sectional statistical analysis, did not come from following the same donors.

The V gene's germline CDR1 is SGHRS and CDR2 YFSETQ. V lost 4 bases and J lost 2; bases outside the gene matches: 9. The CDR3 sequence is 17 residues long. Another study also made use of these data, one on yellow fever vaccine responses in identical twins.

Sequencing was done on a sample of PBMCs. V is TRBV5-1 and J is TRBJ2-2, with 9 bases lining up with TRBD2. This sequence was found in a woman between 18 and 29 years old in good health. The CDR3 DNA reads as TGCGCCAGCAGCCAACCCCCGCTAGCGGGAAACACCGGGGAGCTGTTTTTT. Its protein is CASSQPPLAGNTGELFF.